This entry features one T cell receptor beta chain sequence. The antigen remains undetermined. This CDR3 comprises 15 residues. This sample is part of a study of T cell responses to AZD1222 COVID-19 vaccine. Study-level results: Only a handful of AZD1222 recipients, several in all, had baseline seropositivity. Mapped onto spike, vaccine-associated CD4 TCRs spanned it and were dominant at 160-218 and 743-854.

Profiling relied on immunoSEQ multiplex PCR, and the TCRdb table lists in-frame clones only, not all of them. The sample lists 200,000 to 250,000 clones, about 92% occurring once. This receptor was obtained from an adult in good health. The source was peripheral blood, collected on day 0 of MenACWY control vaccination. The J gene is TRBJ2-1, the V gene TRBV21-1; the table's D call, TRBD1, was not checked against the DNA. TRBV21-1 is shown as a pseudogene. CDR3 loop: CASRSGTGEANEQFF. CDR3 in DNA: TGTGCCAGCAGATCCGGGACAGGGGAGGCCAATGAGCAGTTCTTC.